This TCR beta chain was found in a study of blood T cell repertoires in COVID-19. The overall study: Sites in the United States, Italy and Spain provided acute and convalescent COVID-19 samples. Sample material is recorded as cDNA or gDNA derived from T cells, B-cell-depleted T cells, or PBMCs.

The sample holds one count of this clone. Authors' methods: Reference gene primer amplification gave estimated nucleated cell counts. Profiling relied on immunoSEQ multiplex PCR, and the TCRdb table lists in-frame clones only, not all of them. V, J and clone size derive from that table, while D and trimming were established from the DNA sequence. Here the sample spans some 150,000 clones, more than 60% being singletons. V lost 5 bases and J lost 2, with 12 bases in between. CDR3 length equals 14 residues. Germline CDR1 reads LGHNA; CDR2 reads YNFKEQ. Source material: peripheral blood. This TCR came from a woman aged 45-59 years with active or convalescent COVID-19. This chain joins TRBV4-2 and TRBJ2-5; tentatively, D is TRBD2 (5 bases). CDR3 nucleotide sequence: TGTGCCAGCAGCGAAAAGGCGGGTCAAGAGACCCAGTACTTC. Translated: CASSEKAGQETQYF.